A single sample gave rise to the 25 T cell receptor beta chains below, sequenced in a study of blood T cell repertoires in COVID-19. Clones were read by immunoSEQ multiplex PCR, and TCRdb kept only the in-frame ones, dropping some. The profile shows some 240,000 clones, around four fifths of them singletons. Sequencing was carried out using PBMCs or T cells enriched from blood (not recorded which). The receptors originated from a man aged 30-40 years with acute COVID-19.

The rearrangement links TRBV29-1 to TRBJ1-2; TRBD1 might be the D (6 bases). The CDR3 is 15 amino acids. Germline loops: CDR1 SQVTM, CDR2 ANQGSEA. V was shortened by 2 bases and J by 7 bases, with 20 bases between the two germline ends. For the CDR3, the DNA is TGCAGCGTTGAATCGCCCCGGGGGGCGCGAATTGGCTACACCTTC. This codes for CSVESPRGARIGYTF.

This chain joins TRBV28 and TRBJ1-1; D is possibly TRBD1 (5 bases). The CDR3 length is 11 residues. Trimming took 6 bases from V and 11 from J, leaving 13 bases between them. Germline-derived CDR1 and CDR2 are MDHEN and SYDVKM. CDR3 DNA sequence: TGTGCCAGCAGCCCCCAGGACAAGGCTTTCTTT. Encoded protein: CASSPQDKAFF.

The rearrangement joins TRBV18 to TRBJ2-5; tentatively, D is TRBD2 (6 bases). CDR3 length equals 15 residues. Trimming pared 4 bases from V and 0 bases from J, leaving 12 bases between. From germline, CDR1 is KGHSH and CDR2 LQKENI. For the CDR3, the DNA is TGTGCCAGCTCACTGGGGAGGAGCAACCAAGAGACCCAGTACTTC. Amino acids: CASSLGRSNQETQYF.

CDR3 protein: CASSDTGSSYNSPLHF. In DNA, the CDR3 is TGTGCCAGCAGTGACACAGGGAGCTCCTATAATTCACCCCTCCACTTT. The chain combines TRBV2 with TRBJ1-6; D possibly corresponds to TRBD1 (6 bases). The CDR3 runs 16 residues. V lost 3 bases, J lost 0 bases, and 9 bases lay in between. Germline lookup yields CDR1 SNHLY and CDR2 FYNNEI.

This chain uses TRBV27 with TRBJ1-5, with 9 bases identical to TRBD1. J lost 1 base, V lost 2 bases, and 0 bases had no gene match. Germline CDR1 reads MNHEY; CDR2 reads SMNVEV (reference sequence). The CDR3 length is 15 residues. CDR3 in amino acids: CASSLGTGSNQPQHF. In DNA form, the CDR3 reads TGTGCCAGCAGTTTAGGGACAGGGAGCAATCAGCCCCAGCATTTT.

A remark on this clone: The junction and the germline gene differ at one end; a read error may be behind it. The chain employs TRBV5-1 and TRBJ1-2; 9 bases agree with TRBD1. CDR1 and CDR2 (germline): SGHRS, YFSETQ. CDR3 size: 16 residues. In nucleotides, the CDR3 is TGTGCCAGCAGCTCCACTGGGTCGGACAGGGGAAATGGCTACACCTTC. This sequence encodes CASSSTGSDRGNGYTF. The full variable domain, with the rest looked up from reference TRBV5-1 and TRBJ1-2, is KAGVTQTPRYLIKTRGQQVTLSCSPISGHRSVSWYQQTPGQGLQFLFEYFSETQRNKGNFPGRFSGRQFSNSRSEMNVSTLELGDSALYLCASSSTGSDRGNGYTFGSGTRLTVV.

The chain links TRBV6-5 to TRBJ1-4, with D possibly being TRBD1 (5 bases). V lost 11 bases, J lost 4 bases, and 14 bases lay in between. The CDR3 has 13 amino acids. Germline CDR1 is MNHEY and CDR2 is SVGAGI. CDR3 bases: TGTGCCGCAGCCCGGGACTTTAATGAAAAACTGTTTTTT. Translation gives CAAARDFNEKLFF.

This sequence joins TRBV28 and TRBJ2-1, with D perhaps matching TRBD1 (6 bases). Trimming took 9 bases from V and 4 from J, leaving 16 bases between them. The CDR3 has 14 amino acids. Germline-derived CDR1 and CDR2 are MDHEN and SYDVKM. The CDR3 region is CASSLGGLYNEQFF. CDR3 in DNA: TGTGCCAGTTCCTTAGGGGGTCTTTACAATGAGCAGTTCTTC.

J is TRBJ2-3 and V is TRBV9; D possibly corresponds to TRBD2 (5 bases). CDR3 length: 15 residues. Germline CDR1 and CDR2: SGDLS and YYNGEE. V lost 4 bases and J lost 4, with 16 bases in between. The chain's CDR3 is CASSPSGPSPDTQYF. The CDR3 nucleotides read TGTGCCAGCAGCCCGAGCGGCCCCTCCCCAGATACGCAGTATTTT.

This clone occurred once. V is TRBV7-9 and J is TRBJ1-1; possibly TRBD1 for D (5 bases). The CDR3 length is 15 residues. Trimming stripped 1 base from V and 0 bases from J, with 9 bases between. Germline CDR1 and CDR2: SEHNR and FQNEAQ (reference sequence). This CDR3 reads CASSLGGALNTEAFF. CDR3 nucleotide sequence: TGTGCCAGCAGCTTAGGTGGGGCATTGAACACTGAAGCTTTCTTT.

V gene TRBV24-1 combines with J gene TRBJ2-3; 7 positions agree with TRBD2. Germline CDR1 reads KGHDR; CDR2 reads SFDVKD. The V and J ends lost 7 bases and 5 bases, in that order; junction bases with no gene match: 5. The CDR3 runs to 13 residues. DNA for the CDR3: TGTGCCACCAGCCCGGGGGGAGAAGATACGCAGTATTTT. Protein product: CATSPGGEDTQYF.

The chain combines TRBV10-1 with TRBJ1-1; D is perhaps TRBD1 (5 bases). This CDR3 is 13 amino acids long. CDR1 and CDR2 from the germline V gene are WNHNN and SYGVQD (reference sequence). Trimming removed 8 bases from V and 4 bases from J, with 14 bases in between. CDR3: CASSGLKSTEAFF. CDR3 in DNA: TGCGCCAGCTCGGGACTTAAAAGCACTGAAGCTTTCTTT.

The CDR3 DNA is TGTGCCAGCAGCGTAGGGTCTAGCGGGAAGAATGAGCAGTTCTTC. As protein: CASSVGSSGKNEQFF. J is TRBJ2-1 and V is TRBV9; 9 bases line up with TRBD2. Germline assignment: CDR1 SGDLS and CDR2 YYNGEE. The V and J ends lost 0 bases and 7 bases, in that order; junction bases with no gene match: 5. The CDR3 is 15 amino acids.

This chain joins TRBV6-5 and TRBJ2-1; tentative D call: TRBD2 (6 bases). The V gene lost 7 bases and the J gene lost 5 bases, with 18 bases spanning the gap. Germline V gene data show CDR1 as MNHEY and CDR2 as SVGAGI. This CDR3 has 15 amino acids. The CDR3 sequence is CASTLFGGSNNEQFF. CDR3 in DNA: TGTGCCAGCACCCTCTTCGGAGGGTCGAACAATGAGCAGTTCTTC.

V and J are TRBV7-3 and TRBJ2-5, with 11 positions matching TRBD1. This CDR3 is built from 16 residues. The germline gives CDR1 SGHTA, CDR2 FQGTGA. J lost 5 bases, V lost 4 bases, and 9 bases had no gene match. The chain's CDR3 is CASSYGPGQGEETQYF. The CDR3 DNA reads TGTGCCAGCAGCTATGGTCCGGGACAGGGGGAGGAGACCCAGTACTTC.

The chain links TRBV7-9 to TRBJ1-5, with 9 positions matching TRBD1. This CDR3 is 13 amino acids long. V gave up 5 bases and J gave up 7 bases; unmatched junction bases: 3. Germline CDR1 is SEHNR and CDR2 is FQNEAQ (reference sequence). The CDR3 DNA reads TGTGCCAGCAGCGAGGACAGGGGACAGCCCCAGCATTTT. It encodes CASSEDRGQPQHF.

CDR3 nucleotide sequence: TGTGCCTCTTCGGGCGGGGGGCGAGTGTCGGCAGATACGCAGTATTTT. It specifies CASSGGGRVSADTQYF. This chain connects TRBV3-1 (or the pseudogene TRBV3-2) to TRBJ2-3; 8 positions agree with TRBD2. The CDR3 loop spans 16 amino acids. Germline-derived CDR1 and CDR2 are LGHDT and YNNKEL (reference sequence). With 11 bases clipped from V and 4 bases from J, the junction kept 17 bases outside the gene matches.

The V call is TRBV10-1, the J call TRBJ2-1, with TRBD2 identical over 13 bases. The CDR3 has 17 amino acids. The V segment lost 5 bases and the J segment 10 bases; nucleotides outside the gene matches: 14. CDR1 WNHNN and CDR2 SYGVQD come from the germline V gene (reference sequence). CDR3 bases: TGCGCCAGCAGTCCGCTGACTAGCGGGGGGACCCTAAGGGAGCAGTTCTTC. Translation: CASSPLTSGGTLREQFF.

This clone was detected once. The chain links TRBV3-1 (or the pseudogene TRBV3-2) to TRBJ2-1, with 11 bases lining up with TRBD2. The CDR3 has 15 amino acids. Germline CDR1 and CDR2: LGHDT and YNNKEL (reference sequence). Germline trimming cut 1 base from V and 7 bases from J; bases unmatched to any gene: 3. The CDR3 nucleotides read TGTGCCAGCAGCCAAGTTCTAGCGGGAGGTAATGAGCAGTTCTTC. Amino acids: CASSQVLAGGNEQFF.

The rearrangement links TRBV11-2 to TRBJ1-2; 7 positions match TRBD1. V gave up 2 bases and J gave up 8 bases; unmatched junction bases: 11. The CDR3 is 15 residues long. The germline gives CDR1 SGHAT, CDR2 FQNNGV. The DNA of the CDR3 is TGTGCCAGCAGCTTAACAGGGGCTTCGGTTGAGGGCTACACCTTC. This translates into CASSLTGASVEGYTF.

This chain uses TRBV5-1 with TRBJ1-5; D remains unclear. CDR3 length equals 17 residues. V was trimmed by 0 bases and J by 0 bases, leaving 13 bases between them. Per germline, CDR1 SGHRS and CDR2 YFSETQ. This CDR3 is CASSLEGLQDSNQPQHF. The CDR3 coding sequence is TGCGCCAGCAGCTTGGAAGGTTTGCAGGATAGCAATCAGCCCCAGCATTTT. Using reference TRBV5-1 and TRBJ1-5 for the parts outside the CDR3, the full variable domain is KAGVTQTPRYLIKTRGQQVTLSCSPISGHRSVSWYQQTPGQGLQFLFEYFSETQRNKGNFPGRFSGRQFSNSRSEMNVSTLELGDSALYLCASSLEGLQDSNQPQHFGDGTRLSIL.

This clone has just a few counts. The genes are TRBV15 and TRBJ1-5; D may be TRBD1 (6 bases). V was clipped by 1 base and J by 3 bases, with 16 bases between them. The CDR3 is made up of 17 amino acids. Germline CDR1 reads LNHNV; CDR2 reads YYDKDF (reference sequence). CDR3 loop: CATSRVPGGGANQPQHF. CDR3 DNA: TGTGCCACCAGCAGAGTTCCGGGGGGGGGCGCCAATCAGCCCCAGCATTTT.

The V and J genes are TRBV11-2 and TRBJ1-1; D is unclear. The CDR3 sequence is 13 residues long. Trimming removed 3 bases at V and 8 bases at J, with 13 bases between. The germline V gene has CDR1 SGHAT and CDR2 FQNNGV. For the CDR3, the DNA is TGTGCCAGCAGCTTCAACGGGGTGCGGGAAGCTTTCTTT. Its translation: CASSFNGVREAFF.

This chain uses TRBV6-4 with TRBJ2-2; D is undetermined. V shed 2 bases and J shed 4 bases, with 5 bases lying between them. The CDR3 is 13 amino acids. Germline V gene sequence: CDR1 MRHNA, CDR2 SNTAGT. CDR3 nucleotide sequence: TGTGCCAGCAGTGACACATTCACCGGGGAGCTGTTTTTT. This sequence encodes CASSDTFTGELFF.

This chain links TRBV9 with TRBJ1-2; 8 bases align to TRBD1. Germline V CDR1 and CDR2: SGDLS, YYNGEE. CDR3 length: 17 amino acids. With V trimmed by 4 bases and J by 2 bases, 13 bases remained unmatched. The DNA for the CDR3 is TGTGCCAGCAGCCCACGGACAGGGCCGGGGCTCAACTATGGCTACACCTTC. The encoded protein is CASSPRTGPGLNYGYTF.